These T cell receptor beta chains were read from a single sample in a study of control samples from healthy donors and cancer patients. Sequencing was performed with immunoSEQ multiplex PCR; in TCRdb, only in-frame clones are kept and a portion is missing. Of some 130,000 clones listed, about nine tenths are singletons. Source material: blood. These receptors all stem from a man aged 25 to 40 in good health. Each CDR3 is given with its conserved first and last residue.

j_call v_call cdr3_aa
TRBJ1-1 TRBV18 CASSPLRGWDTEAFF
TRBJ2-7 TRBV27 CASSSRAETYEQYF
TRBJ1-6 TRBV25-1 CASSEYRGLTPLHF
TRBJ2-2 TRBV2 CASRGRGKTGELFF
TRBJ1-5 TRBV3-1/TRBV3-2 CASSQLTSNQPQHF
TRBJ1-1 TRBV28 CASSLPGSNTEAFF
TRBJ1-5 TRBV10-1 CANKTGGVIGPQHF
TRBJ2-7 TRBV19 CASSISRGPHYEQYF
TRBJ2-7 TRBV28 CASSIPDGPYEQYF
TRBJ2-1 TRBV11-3 CASSPQGGFGGNEQFF
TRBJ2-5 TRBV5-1 CASSLRASQETQYF
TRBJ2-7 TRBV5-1 CASSLSGPGGDEQYF
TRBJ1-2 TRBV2 CATQDGGGYGYTF
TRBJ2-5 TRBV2 CASTEGTLIQETQYF
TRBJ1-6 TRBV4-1 CASSQDQGRNSPLHF
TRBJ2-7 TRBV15 CATSRDVEQYF
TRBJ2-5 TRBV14 CASVIPPGQIIETQYF
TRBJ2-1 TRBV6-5 CASLTGGYYNEQFF
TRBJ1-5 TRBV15 CATSSKQGQRGNQPQHF
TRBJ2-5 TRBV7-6 CASSLFGQDAGTQYF
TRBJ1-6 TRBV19 CASSIVGSYNSPLHF
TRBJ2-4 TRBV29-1 CSVGGHSDIQYF
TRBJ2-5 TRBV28 CASNERLAGVGTQYF
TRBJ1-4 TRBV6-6 CASRTQATNEKLFF
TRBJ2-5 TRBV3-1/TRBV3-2 CASSQDPLVSETQYF
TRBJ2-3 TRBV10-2 CASSELLTSGRAVADTQYF
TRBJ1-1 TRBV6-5 CASPNTEAFF
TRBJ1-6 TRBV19 CASSRAANYNSPLHF
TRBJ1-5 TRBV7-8 CASSSGHESYSNQPQHF
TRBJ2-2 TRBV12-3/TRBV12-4 CASRTNTGELFF
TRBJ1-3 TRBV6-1 CASSEAYRASSGNTIYF
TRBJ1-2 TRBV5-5 CASSRTWTADYGYTF
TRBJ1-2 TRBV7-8 CASSLFDSYGYTF
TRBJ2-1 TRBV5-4 CASSSGLIGSSEQFF
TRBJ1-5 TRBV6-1 CASRARGNQPQHF
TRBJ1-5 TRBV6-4 CASKLTGSNQPQHF
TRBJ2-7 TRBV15 CATSKEDNPYEQYF
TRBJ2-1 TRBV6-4 CASSVGSAYNEQFF
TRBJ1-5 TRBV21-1 CASSNQHQPQHF
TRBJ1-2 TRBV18 CASSPGQDGGYTF
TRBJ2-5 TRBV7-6 CASSLAGHQETQYF
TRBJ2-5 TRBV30 CAWSRDRGWETRETQYF
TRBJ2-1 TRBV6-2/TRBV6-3 CASSLWGGGSYNEQFF
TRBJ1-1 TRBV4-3 CASSQDHFGEAFF
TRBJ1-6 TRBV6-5 CASSLGQTLKLHF
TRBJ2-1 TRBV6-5 CASGSMAGSYNEQFF
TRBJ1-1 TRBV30 CACTNRRNTEAFF
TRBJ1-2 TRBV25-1 CASRGQTHYGYTF
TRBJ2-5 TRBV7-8 CASSLVSAGDQETQYF
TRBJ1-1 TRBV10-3 CAGSGGGGAWTEAFF
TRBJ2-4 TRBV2 CASRVGQGLAKNIQYF
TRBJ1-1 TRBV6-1 CASSEKGEAFF
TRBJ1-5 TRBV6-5 CASSDDITQPQHF
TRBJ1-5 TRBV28 CASSLGTGFVQPQHF
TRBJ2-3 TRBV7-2 CASRLAGGTDTQYF
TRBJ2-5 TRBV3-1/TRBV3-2 CASSQASGSDETQYF